These T cell receptor beta chains were read from a single sample in a study of identical twins. Each CDR3 protein gets one entry after TCRdb re-called the 5' RACE reads with MiXCR. The table has about 690,000 distinct CDR3 sequences, 5.5% to 7.5% seen once; the top ten hold under 2%. Sample: naive T cells sorted from blood. These receptors all stem from a young man in good health. CDR3s include the opening cysteine and the closing phenylalanine or tryptophan.

j_gene: TRBJ2-7; v_gene: TRBV10-3; CDR3aa: CAYGQGTPYEQYF
j_gene: TRBJ2-1; v_gene: TRBV5-1; CDR3aa: CASSLRASANNEQFF
j_gene: TRBJ2-1; v_gene: TRBV5-1; CDR3aa: CASSPDFGAGAYNEQFF
j_gene: TRBJ2-3; v_gene: TRBV6-6; CDR3aa: CASSFTVLDTQYF
j_gene: TRBJ1-4; v_gene: TRBV28; CDR3aa: CASSSEIREKLFF
j_gene: TRBJ2-1; v_gene: TRBV29-1; CDR3aa: CSVGNREGRQFF
j_gene: TRBJ2-2; v_gene: TRBV5-1; CDR3aa: CASSSHSAAGELFF
j_gene: TRBJ2-5; v_gene: TRBV5-1; CDR3aa: CASSREGAGGRTQYF
j_gene: TRBJ2-2; v_gene: TRBV12-3/TRBV12-4; CDR3aa: CASSSLGRTGELFF
j_gene: TRBJ1-1; v_gene: TRBV10-3; CDR3aa: CAISSNTEAFF
j_gene: TRBJ2-1; v_gene: TRBV12-3/TRBV12-4; CDR3aa: CASSPTGVGYNEQFF